This is a list of T cell receptor beta chains from one sample in a study of beta chain features in type 1 diabetes. Profiled with immunoSEQ multiplex PCR; TCRdb holds only in-frame clones, not every one. The repertoire includes around 180,000 clones, roughly 8% of them detected once, and 0.5% sits in the top ten. The sequencing sample was made of central memory CD4+ T cells from blood. The receptors here all came from a man aged 18 to 35 with type 1 diabetes. CDR3s include the opening cysteine and the closing phenylalanine or tryptophan. The D gene is left open where the match is weak. Clone size is given for some rows only: seen once, a few or many times, or a class if the clone is expanded.

clone_size: few; v_call: TRBV4-2; d_call: TRBD1; j_call: TRBJ1-2; cdr3_nt: TGTGCCAGCAGCCCTAAGCAAAGACAGGGAAGCTATGGCTACACCTTC; cdr3_aa: CASSPKQRQGSYGYTF
clone_size: few; v_call: TRBV7-9; d_call: TRBD2; j_call: TRBJ2-5; cdr3_nt: TGTGCCAGCAGAATAGCGGGATCGACCGAGACCCAGTACTTC; cdr3_aa: CASRIAGSTETQYF
clone_size: .; v_call: TRBV4-3; d_call: TRBD2; j_call: TRBJ2-3; cdr3_nt: TGCGCCAGCAGCCTTAGCGGGGGCAGCACAGATACGCAGTATTTT; cdr3_aa: CASSLSGGSTDTQYF
clone_size: .; v_call: TRBV5-1; d_call: TRBD2; j_call: TRBJ2-7; cdr3_nt: TGCGCCAGCAGCTTCGCCGGGACGGGGGGAGGACTAGCCTACGAGCAGTACTTC; cdr3_aa: CASSFAGTGGGLAYEQYF
clone_size: few; v_call: TRBV6-5; d_call: TRBD2; j_call: TRBJ2-7; cdr3_nt: TGTGCCAGCAGTTACTCGGGTTCGCGGGGGTACTACGAGCAGTACTTC; cdr3_aa: CASSYSGSRGYYEQYF
clone_size: few; v_call: TRBV18; d_call: .; j_call: TRBJ1-4; cdr3_nt: TGTGCCAGCTCACCACTTCAGGGCTTATCTAATGAAAAACTGTTTTTT; cdr3_aa: CASSPLQGLSNEKLFF
clone_size: few; v_call: TRBV15; d_call: TRBD1; j_call: TRBJ2-3; cdr3_nt: TGTGCCACCAGAAGGGACAGGGCCTCCACAGATACGCAGTATTTT; cdr3_aa: CATRRDRASTDTQYF
clone_size: .; v_call: TRBV25-1; d_call: .; j_call: TRBJ1-1; cdr3_nt: TGTGCCAGCGCCAACAGGGACGCTGAAGCTTTCTTT; cdr3_aa: CASANRDAEAFF
clone_size: few; v_call: TRBV5-4; d_call: .; j_call: TRBJ2-3; cdr3_nt: TGTGCCAGCAGCTTGAGGGACTTCACAGATACGCAGTATTTT; cdr3_aa: CASSLRDFTDTQYF
clone_size: .; v_call: TRBV7-9; d_call: .; j_call: TRBJ2-6; cdr3_nt: TGTGCCAGCAGCTTTTTCCTCTCTGGGGCCAACGTCCTGACTTTC; cdr3_aa: CASSFFLSGANVLTF
clone_size: .; v_call: TRBV14; d_call: TRBD2; j_call: TRBJ2-1; cdr3_nt: TGTGCCAGCAGACCCGCGGGGGGGTTGGATGAGCAGTTCTTC; cdr3_aa: CASRPAGGLDEQFF
clone_size: .; v_call: TRBV11-2; d_call: .; j_call: TRBJ1-5; cdr3_nt: TGTGCCAGCAGCCCCAGCCCAGAGGGCCTACCCCAGCATTTT; cdr3_aa: CASSPSPEGLPQHF
clone_size: .; v_call: TRBV7-9; d_call: TRBD2; j_call: TRBJ2-3; cdr3_nt: TGTGCCAGCAGCTTAATCGTAGCGGGGGGAGATACGCAGTATTTT; cdr3_aa: CASSLIVAGGDTQYF
clone_size: .; v_call: TRBV29-1; d_call: .; j_call: TRBJ1-4; cdr3_nt: TGCAGCGTTGGCAGTAATAGCGAAAAACTGTTTTTT; cdr3_aa: CSVGSNSEKLFF
clone_size: few; v_call: TRBV5-1; d_call: TRBD1; j_call: TRBJ1-5; cdr3_nt: TGCGCCAGCAGCTTGGAGGGACAGGCAAGTCAGCCCCAGCATTTT; cdr3_aa: CASSLEGQASQPQHF
clone_size: .; v_call: TRBV27; d_call: TRBD1; j_call: TRBJ2-1; cdr3_nt: TGTGCCAGCGGACAGGGGGCGGCCTACAATGAGCAGTTCTTC; cdr3_aa: CASGQGAAYNEQFF
clone_size: few; v_call: TRBV30; d_call: TRBD1; j_call: TRBJ1-2; cdr3_nt: TGTGCCTGGAGTGCTTCCCCAGGGGGACATTATGGCTACACCTTC; cdr3_aa: CAWSASPGGHYGYTF
clone_size: few; v_call: TRBV28; d_call: .; j_call: TRBJ2-7; cdr3_nt: TGTGCCAGCAGTTCAAGTAGTATGGCGGGCTACTCCTACGAGCAGTACTTC; cdr3_aa: CASSSSSMAGYSYEQYF
clone_size: few; v_call: TRBV6-5; d_call: TRBD1; j_call: TRBJ2-3; cdr3_nt: TGTGCCAGCAGTTACTCCGGGACAGCCGCTACAGATACGCAGTATTTT; cdr3_aa: CASSYSGTAATDTQYF
clone_size: few; v_call: TRBV7-2; d_call: TRBD1; j_call: TRBJ1-1; cdr3_nt: TGTGCCAGCAGCTTTAACAGGGGAAGAGGGACTGAAGCTTTCTTT; cdr3_aa: CASSFNRGRGTEAFF
clone_size: few; v_call: TRBV4-3; d_call: .; j_call: TRBJ1-2; cdr3_nt: TGCGCCAGCAGATCGAACAGGGCTAGTGGCTACACCTTC; cdr3_aa: CASRSNRASGYTF
clone_size: many; v_call: TRBV28; d_call: .; j_call: TRBJ2-6; cdr3_nt: TGTGCCAGCAGTTTAATATCTGGGGCCAACGTCCTGACTTTC; cdr3_aa: CASSLISGANVLTF
clone_size: few; v_call: TRBV7-2; d_call: TRBD2; j_call: TRBJ2-3; cdr3_nt: TGTGCCAGCAGCCCGTCACTAGCGGGGGGATCAGATACGCAGTATTTT; cdr3_aa: CASSPSLAGGSDTQYF
clone_size: .; v_call: TRBV6-5; d_call: TRBD1; j_call: TRBJ1-2; cdr3_nt: TGTGCCAGCAGCTTACAGGGGTTTGATGATGGCTACACCTTC; cdr3_aa: CASSLQGFDDGYTF
clone_size: .; v_call: TRBV5-1; d_call: .; j_call: TRBJ2-7; cdr3_nt: TGCGCCAGCAGCTTGACAGGGTTGGTCGAGCAGTACTTC; cdr3_aa: CASSLTGLVEQYF
clone_size: few; v_call: TRBV7-2; d_call: TRBD2; j_call: TRBJ2-1; cdr3_nt: TGTGCCAGCAGCGCATCCGGGACTAGCGGGATGAATGAGCAGTTCTTC; cdr3_aa: CASSASGTSGMNEQFF
clone_size: .; v_call: TRBV7-9; d_call: .; j_call: TRBJ2-1; cdr3_nt: TGTGCCAGCAGCCTCGGGATCGTCAACTCGAATGAGCAGTTCTTC; cdr3_aa: CASSLGIVNSNEQFF
clone_size: few; v_call: TRBV18; d_call: .; j_call: TRBJ1-6; cdr3_nt: TGTGCCAGCTTTACGGGATTCTTCAATTCACCCCTCCACTTT; cdr3_aa: CASFTGFFNSPLHF